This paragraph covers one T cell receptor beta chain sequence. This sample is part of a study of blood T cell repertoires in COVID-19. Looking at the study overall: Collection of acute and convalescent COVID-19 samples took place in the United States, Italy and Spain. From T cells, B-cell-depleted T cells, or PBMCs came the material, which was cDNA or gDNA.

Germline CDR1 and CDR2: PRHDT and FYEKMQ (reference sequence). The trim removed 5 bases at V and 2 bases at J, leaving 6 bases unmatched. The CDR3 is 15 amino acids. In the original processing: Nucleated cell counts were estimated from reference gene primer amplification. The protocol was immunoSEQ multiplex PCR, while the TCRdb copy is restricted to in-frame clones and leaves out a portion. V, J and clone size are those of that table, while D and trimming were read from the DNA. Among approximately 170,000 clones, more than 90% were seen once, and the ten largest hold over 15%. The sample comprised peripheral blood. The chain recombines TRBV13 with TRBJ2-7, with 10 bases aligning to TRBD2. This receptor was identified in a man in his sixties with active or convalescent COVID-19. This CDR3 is CASSPVAGGPYEQYF. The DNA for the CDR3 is TGTGCCAGCAGCCCAGTAGCGGGGGGCCCCTACGAGCAGTACTTC.